These 11 T cell receptor beta chains share one sample of origin, sequenced in a study of T cells after yellow fever vaccination. TCRdb recomputed calls from the 5' RACE reads with MiXCR, one row per CDR3 protein. The repertoire holds just under 600,000 distinct CDR3 sequences, with roughly 13% as singletons. Here the sequenced sample was PBMCs, taken on the day of the yellow fever booster vaccination. These receptors came from a man between 25 and 39 years old who received the YFV17D yellow fever vaccine.

The chain combines TRBV4-2 with TRBJ2-3, with 7 bases fitting TRBD2. Unmatched junction bases numbered 9, after V lost 5 bases and J lost 1 base. This CDR3 is 16 amino acids long. Per the germline V gene, CDR1 is LGHNA and CDR2 is YNFKEQ. CDR3 loop: CASSSTERDRTDTQYF. The CDR3 DNA follows: TGTGCCAGCAGCTCCACTGAGCGGGACCGCACAGATACGCAGTATTTT.

This clonotype came up a few times. J is TRBJ2-1 and V is TRBV3-1; TRBD1 matches 9 bases. CDR3 length: 16 amino acids. V lost 4 bases to trimming and J lost 10 bases; unmatched junction nucleotides: 14. Germline-derived CDR1 and CDR2 are LGHDT and YNNKEL (reference sequence). The DNA of the CDR3 is TGTGCCAGCAGCCGGGGCGGACAGGGGCGGTCACAGGAGCAGTTCTTC. Translation: CASSRGGQGRSQEQFF.

This chain uses TRBV7-9 with TRBJ2-7; D remains unclear. The CDR3 loop spans 14 amino acids. The V gene's germline CDR1 is SEHNR and CDR2 FQNEAQ (reference sequence). Trimming cost V 3 bases and J 2 bases, with 11 bases left between them. The CDR3 DNA follows: TGTGCCAGCAGCTTGGACGCGGTAACCTACGAGCAGTACTTC. It specifies CASSLDAVTYEQYF.

This clonotype has just a few counts. The V gene is TRBV7-2, the J gene TRBJ1-3, with no clear D. Germline values: CDR1 SGHTA, CDR2 FQGNSA. The CDR3 is 14 residues long. V was pared by 4 bases and J by 4 bases, with 11 bases between. Here the CDR3 reads CASSSAGRGNTIYF. CDR3 nucleotide sequence: TGTGCCAGCAGCTCCGCAGGAAGGGGAAACACCATATATTTT.

This clonotype was seen ten or more times. The rearrangement joins TRBV19 to TRBJ2-1; 10 bases map to TRBD2. From germline, CDR1 is LNHDA and CDR2 SQIVND (reference sequence). Unmatched junction bases numbered 5, after V lost 6 bases and J lost 6 bases. The CDR3 totals 14 residues. CDR3 residues: CASRGLAGANEQFF. The CDR3 DNA sequence: TGTGCCAGTAGAGGTCTAGCGGGAGCCAATGAGCAGTTCTTC.

The chain joins TRBV9 to TRBJ1-3, with D tentatively TRBD1 (5 bases). V gave up 4 bases and J gave up 1 base, with 18 bases separating them. This CDR3 has 17 residues. Germline CDR1 is SGDLS and CDR2 is YYNGEE. CDR3 nucleotides: TGTGCCAGCAGCCCTAAAGTGATGCAGGGATCTGGAAACACCATATATTTT. Translated, it gives CASSPKVMQGSGNTIYF. Full variable domain (missing parts from reference TRBV9 and TRBJ1-3): DSGVTQTPKHLITATGQRVTLRCSPRSGDLSVYWYQQSLDQGLQFLIQYYNGEERAKGNILERFSAQQFPDLHSELNLSSLELGDSALYFCASSPKVMQGSGNTIYFGEGSWLTVV.

In its sample, this clonotype was seen a few times. CDR3 bases: TGCGCCAGCAGCCCAAGAGCTGGGCGGGATCAAGAGACCCAGTACTTC. Amino acid sequence: CASSPRAGRDQETQYF. This chain uses TRBV5-1 with TRBJ2-5; D perhaps matches TRBD2 (6 bases). CDR1 and CDR2 from the germline V gene are SGHRS and YFSETQ. V gave up 4 bases and J gave up 2 bases, with 18 bases separating them. The CDR3 covers 16 residues.

The chain couples TRBV4-3 to TRBJ2-7, with 9 bases that match TRBD1. The CDR3 runs 14 residues. V shed 4 bases, J shed 5 bases, and the junction held 6 bases outside the gene matches. Germline loops: CDR1 LGHNA, CDR2 YSLEER. The CDR3, as DNA: TGCGCCAGCAGCCGGGACAGGGTAGTCCACGAGCAGTACTTC. The encoded protein is CASSRDRVVHEQYF.

This clonotype occurred a few times. The chain is built from TRBV20-1 and TRBJ2-5; tentative D call: TRBD1 (5 bases). This CDR3 has 13 residues. The V end lost 6 bases, the J end lost 4 bases, and 15 bases lay between the germline ends. CDR1 and CDR2 (germline): DFQATT, SNEGSKA (reference sequence). The CDR3 is CSAENRIGETQYF. The CDR3 region has the DNA TGCAGTGCGGAGAACAGGATCGGAGAGACCCAGTACTTC.

The rearrangement joins TRBV18 to TRBJ1-4, with TRBD1 matching over 7 bases. This CDR3 is 16 amino acids long. CDR1 KGHSH and CDR2 LQKENI come from the germline V gene. Losses at the gene ends were 3 bases for V and 4 bases for J; bases not matched to a gene: 8. This CDR3 is CASSPPGQRLNEKLFF. The CDR3 nucleotides read TGTGCCAGCTCACCGCCGGGACAGCGCCTTAATGAAAAACTGTTTTTT.

V is TRBV5-1 and J is TRBJ2-1; 11 nucleotides line up with TRBD2. V gave up 4 bases and J gave up 4 bases; unmatched junction bases: 7. In germline, CDR1 is SGHRS, CDR2 YFSETQ. The CDR3 is 16 amino acids. CDR3 in DNA: TGCGCCAGCAGCGGCACACTAGCGGGGGTTTACAATGAGCAGTTCTTC. Translated, it gives CASSGTLAGVYNEQFF.